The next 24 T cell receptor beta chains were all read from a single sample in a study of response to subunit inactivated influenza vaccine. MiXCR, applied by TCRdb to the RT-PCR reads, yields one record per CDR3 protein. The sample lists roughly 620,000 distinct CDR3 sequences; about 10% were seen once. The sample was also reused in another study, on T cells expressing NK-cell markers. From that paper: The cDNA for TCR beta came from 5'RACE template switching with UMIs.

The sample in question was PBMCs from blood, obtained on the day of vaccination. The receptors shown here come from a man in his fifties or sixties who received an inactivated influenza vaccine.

The CDR3 protein is CSASSGTGNGDEQFF. The DNA of the CDR3 is TGCAGTGCTAGTTCCGGGACAGGGAACGGTGATGAGCAGTTCTTC. The chain has TRBV20-1 and TRBJ2-1; 9 bases match TRBD1. V was clipped by 3 bases and J by 8 bases; unmatched bases: 11. Looked up from germline, CDR1 is DFQATT and CDR2 is SNEGSKA (reference sequence). The CDR3 is 15 amino acids.

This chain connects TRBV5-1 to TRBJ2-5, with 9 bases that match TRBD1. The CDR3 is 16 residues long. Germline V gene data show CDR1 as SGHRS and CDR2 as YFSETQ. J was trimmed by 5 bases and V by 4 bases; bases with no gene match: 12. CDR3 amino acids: CASSRNRGQPGETQYF. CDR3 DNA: TGCGCCAGCAGCCGTAACAGGGGGCAGCCAGGGGAGACCCAGTACTTC.

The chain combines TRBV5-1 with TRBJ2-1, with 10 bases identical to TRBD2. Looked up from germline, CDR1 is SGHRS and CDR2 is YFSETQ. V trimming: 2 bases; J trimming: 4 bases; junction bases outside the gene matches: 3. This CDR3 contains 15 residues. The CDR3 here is CASSFLAGAYNEQFF. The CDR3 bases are TGCGCCAGCAGCTTTCTAGCGGGGGCTTACAATGAGCAGTTCTTC.

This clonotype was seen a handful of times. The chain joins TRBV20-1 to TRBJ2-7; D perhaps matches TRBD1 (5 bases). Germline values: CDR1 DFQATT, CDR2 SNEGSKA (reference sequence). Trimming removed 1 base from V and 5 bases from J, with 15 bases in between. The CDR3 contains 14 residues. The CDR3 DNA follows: TGCAGTGCTAGAGGAGTGCCAGGGTCACACGAGCAGTACTTC. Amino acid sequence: CSARGVPGSHEQYF.

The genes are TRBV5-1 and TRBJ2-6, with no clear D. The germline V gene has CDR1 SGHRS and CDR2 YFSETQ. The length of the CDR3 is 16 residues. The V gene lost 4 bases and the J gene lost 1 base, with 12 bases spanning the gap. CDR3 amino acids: CASSPEPLSGANVLTF. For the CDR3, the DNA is TGCGCCAGCAGCCCCGAACCTCTTTCTGGGGCCAACGTCCTGACTTTC.

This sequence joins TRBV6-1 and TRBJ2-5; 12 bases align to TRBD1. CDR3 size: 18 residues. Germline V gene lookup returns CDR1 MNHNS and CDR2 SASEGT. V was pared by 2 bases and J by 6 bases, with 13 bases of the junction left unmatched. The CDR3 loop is CASSETWDRGRILKTQYF. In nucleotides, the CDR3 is TGTGCCAGCAGTGAAACCTGGGACAGGGGGCGAATACTGAAGACCCAGTACTTC.

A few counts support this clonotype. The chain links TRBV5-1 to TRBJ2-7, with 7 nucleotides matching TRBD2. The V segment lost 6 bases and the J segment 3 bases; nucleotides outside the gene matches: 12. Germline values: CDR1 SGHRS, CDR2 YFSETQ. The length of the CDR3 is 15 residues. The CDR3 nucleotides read TGCGCCAGCACCCTTGGCCAGCGGGGAAACTACGAGCAGTACTTC. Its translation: CASTLGQRGNYEQYF.

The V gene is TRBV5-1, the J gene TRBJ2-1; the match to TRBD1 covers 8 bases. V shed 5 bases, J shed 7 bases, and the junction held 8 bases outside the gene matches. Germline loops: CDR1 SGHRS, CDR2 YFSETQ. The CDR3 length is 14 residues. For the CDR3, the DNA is TGCGCCAGCAGTACCGGACAGGGTTGGAATGAGCAGTTCTTC. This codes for CASSTGQGWNEQFF.

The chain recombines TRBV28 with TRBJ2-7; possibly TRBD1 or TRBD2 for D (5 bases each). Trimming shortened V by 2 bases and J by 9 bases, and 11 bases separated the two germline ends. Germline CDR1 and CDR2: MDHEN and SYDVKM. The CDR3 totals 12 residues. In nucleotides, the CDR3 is TGTGCCAGCAGTTTACCAATGGGGGTGCAGTACTTC. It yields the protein CASSLPMGVQYF. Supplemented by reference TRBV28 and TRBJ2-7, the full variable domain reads DVKVTQSSRYLVKRTGEKVFLECVQDMDHENMFWYRQDPGLGLRLIYFSYDVKMKEKGDIPEGYSVSREKKERFSLILESASTNQTSMYLCASSLPMGVQYFGPGTRLTVT.

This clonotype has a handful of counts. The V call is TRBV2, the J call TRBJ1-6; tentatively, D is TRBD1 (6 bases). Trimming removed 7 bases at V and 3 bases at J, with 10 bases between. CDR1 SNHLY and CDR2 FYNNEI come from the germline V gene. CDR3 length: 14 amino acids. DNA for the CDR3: TGTGCCAGCACAAGGACAGACTATAATTCACCCCTCCACTTT. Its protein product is CASTRTDYNSPLHF.

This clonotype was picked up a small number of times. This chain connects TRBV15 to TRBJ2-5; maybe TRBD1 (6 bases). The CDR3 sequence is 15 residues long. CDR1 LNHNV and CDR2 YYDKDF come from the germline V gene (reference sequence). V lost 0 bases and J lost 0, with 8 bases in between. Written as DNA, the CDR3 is TGTGCCACCAGCAGAGATGGGACAAACCAAGAGACCCAGTACTTC. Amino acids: CATSRDGTNQETQYF.

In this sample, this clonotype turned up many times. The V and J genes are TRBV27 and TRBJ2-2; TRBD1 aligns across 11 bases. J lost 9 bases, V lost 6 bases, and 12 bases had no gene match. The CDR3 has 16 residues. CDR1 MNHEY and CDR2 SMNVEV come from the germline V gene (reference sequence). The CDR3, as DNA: TGTGCCAGCAGCCCTGGACAGGGGGCTGTGAGTCGGGAGCTGTTTTTT. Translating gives CASSPGQGAVSRELFF.

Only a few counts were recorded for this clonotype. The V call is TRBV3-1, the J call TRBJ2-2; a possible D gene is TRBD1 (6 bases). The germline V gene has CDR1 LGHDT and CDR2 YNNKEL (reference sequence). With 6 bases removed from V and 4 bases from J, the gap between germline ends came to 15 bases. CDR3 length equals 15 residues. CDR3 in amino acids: CASRPSGASTGELFF. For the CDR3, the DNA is TGTGCCAGCAGACCGTCAGGGGCTTCCACCGGGGAGCTGTTTTTT.

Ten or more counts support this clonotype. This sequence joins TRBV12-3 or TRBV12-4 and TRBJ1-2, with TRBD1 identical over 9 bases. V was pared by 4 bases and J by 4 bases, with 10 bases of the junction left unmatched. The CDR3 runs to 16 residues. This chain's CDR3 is CASSSLTGGLGYGYTF. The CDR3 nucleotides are TGTGCCAGCAGTTCCTTGACAGGGGGATTGGGCTATGGCTACACCTTC.

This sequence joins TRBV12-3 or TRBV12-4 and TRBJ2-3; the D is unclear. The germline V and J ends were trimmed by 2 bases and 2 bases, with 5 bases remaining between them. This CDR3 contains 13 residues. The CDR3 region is CASSLHNTDTQYF. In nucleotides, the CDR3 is TGTGCCAGCAGTTTACACAACACAGATACGCAGTATTTT.

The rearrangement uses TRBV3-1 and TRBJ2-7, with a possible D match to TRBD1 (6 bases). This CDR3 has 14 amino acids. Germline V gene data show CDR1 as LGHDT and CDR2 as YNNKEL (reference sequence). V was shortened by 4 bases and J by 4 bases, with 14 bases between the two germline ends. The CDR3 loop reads CASSPSVTGYEQYF. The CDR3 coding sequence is TGTGCCAGCAGCCCTTCAGTGACAGGTTACGAGCAGTACTTC.

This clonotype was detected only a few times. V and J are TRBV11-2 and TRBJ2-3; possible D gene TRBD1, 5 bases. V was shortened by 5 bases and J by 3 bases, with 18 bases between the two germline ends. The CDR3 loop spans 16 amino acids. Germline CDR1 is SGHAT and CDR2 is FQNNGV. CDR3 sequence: CASSQGIFLRTDTQYF. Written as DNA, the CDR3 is TGTGCCAGCAGCCAGGGTATATTTTTACGGACAGATACGCAGTATTTT.

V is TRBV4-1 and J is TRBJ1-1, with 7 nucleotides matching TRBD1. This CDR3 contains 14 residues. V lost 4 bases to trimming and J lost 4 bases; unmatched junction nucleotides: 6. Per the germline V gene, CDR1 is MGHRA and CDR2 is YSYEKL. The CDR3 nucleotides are TGCGCCAGCAGCCCCTCAGACAGGGTCACTGAAGCTTTCTTT. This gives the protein CASSPSDRVTEAFF.

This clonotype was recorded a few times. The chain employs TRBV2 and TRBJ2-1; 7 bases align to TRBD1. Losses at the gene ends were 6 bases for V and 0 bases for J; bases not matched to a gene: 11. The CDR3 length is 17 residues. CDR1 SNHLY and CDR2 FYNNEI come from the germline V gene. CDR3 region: CASSITGTALSYNEQFF. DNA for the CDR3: TGTGCCAGCAGCATAACAGGGACAGCACTCTCCTACAATGAGCAGTTCTTC.

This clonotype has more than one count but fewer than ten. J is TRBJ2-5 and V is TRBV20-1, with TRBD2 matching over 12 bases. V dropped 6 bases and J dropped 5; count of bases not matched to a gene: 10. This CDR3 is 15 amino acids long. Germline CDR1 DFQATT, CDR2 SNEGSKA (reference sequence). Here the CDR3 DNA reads TGCAGTGCCCAAGGACTAGCGGGGACGCGGGAGACCCAGTACTTC. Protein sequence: CSAQGLAGTRETQYF.

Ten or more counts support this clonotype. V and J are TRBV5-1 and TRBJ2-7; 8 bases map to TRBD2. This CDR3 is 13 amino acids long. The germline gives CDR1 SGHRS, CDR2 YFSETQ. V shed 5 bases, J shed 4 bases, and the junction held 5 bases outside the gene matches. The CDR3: CASRGGRSYEQYF. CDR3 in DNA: TGCGCCAGCAGAGGCGGGAGGAGTTACGAGCAGTACTTC.

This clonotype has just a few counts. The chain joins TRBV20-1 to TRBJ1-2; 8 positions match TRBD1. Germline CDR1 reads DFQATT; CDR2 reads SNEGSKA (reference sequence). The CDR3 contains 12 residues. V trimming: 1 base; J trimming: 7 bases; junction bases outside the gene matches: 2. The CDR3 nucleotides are TGCAGTGCTAGAGGACAGGGGTCTGGCTACACCTTC. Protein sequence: CSARGQGSGYTF.

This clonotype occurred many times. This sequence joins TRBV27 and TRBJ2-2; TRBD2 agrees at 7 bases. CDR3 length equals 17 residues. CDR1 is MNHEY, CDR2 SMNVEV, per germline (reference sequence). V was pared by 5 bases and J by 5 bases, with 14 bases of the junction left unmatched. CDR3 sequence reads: CASSALLAQRVTGELFF. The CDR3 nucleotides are TGTGCCAGCAGTGCATTACTAGCGCAGAGGGTAACCGGGGAGCTGTTTTTT.

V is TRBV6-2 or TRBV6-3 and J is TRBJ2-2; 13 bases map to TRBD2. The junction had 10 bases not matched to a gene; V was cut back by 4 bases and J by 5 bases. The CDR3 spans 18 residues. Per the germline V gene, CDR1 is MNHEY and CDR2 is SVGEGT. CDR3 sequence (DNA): TGTGCCAGCAGTTCTAAGACTAGCGGGGGGCCAGAGACCGGGGAGCTGTTTTTT. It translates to CASSSKTSGGPETGELFF.